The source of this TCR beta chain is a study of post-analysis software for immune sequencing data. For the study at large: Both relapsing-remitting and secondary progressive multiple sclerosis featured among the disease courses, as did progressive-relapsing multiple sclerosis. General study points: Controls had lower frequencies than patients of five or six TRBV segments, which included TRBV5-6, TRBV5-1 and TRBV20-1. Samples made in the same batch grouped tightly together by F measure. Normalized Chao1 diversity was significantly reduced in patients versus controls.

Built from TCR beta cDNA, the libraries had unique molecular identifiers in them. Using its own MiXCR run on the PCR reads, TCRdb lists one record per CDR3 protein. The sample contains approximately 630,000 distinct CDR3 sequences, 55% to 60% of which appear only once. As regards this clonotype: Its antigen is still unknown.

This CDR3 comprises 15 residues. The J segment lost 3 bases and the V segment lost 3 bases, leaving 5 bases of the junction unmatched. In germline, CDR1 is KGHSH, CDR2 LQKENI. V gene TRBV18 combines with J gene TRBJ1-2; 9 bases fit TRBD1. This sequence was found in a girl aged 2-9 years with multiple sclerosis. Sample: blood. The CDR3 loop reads CASSPGTGMDYGYTF. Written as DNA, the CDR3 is TGTGCCAGCTCACCCGGGACAGGGATGGACTATGGCTACACCTTC.